This TCR beta chain is drawn from a study of cytomegalovirus exposure and HLA in healthy donors. Primers: 60 Vbeta forward and 13 Jbeta reverse. TCRdb keeps only in-frame clones here, not all; method: immunoSEQ multiplex PCR. The sample consists of fewer than 130,000 clones, roughly 86% of them appearing once. This receptor was taken from a man aged 40-50 years in good health and CMV-seronegative. Source material: PBMCs.

This CDR3 reads CASSFRGRGELFF. DNA for the CDR3: TGCGCCAGCAGCTTTAGGGGGCGCGGGGAGCTGTTTTTT. The chain is built from TRBV5-1 and TRBJ2-2; 7 nucleotides match TRBD1. From germline, CDR1 is SGHRS and CDR2 YFSETQ. V lost 2 bases, J lost 7 bases, and 2 bases stayed unmatched. The CDR3 length is 13 residues. Full variable domain (rest looked up from reference TRBV5-1 and TRBJ2-2): KAGVTQTPRYLIKTRGQQVTLSCSPISGHRSVSWYQQTPGQGLQFLFEYFSETQRNKGNFPGRFSGRQFSNSRSEMNVSTLELGDSALYLCASSFRGRGELFFGEGSRLTVL.